What follows are 12 T cell receptor beta chains derived from one specimen sequenced in a study of blood T cells in healthy people across ages. Primed by a sample-barcoded 5' primer and a J-beta primer mix, a second PCR proceeded for roughly 7 to 11 cycles. TCRdb reprocessed the 5' RACE reads via MiXCR and lists one record per CDR3 protein. The repertoire has fewer than 1 million distinct CDR3 sequences, approximately 48% of them found once; the top ten carry about a fifth. The sequencing input was blood. The receptors shown here come from a man aged 55 to 70 in good health.

This clonotype was observed a handful of times. The chain employs TRBV7-3 and TRBJ2-3; D is undetermined. CDR1 is SGHTA, CDR2 FQGTGA, per germline. Trimming shortened V by 1 base and J by 5 bases, and 10 bases separated the two germline ends. The CDR3 has 14 residues. CDR3: CASSLRLNGDTQYF. The CDR3 nucleotides are TGTGCCAGCAGCTTAAGATTAAACGGAGATACGCAGTATTTT.

This rearrangement joins TRBV12-3 or TRBV12-4 to TRBJ1-5; 8 positions agree with TRBD1. This CDR3 contains 14 residues. With V trimmed by 6 bases and J by 8 bases, 9 bases remained unmatched. This CDR3 reads CASSRDRGPEPQHF. CDR3 DNA sequence: TGTGCCAGCAGCCGAGACAGGGGCCCGGAGCCCCAGCATTTT.

This clonotype was seen repeatedly, ten times or more. The V and J genes are TRBV12-3 or TRBV12-4 and TRBJ2-7, with a weak D call TRBD1 (6 bases). The CDR3 contains 14 residues. Trimming removed 3 bases at V and 4 bases at J, with 13 bases between. The CDR3 is CASSFTGLSYEQYF. DNA for the CDR3: TGTGCCAGCAGTTTTACAGGGTTGAGTTACGAGCAGTACTTC.

This clonotype has at least ten counts. V gene TRBV20-1 combines with J gene TRBJ1-4; D uncertain. Germline V lookup: CDR1 DFQATT, CDR2 SNEGSKA (reference sequence). Trimming stripped 2 bases from V and 7 bases from J, with 14 bases between. CDR3 length equals 14 residues. The CDR3 sequence: CSARKGLGFEKLFF. The CDR3 DNA is TGCAGTGCTAGAAAGGGTCTTGGATTTGAAAAACTGTTTTTT.

The chain joins TRBV7-9 to TRBJ2-7, with D perhaps assigned TRBD1 or TRBD2 (6 bases each). This CDR3 comprises 15 residues. Germline V lookup: CDR1 SEHNR, CDR2 FQNEAQ (reference sequence). V was cut by 5 bases and J by 2 bases, with 16 bases left in between. In DNA, the CDR3 is TGTGCCAGCAGCCCCTTGGGGGGCACCACCTACGAGCAGTACTTC. It translates to CASSPLGGTTYEQYF.

The chain combines TRBV7-2 with TRBJ1-1; tentatively, D is TRBD1 (5 bases). Trimming pared 4 bases from V and 10 bases from J, leaving 22 bases between. Germline V gives CDR1 SGHTA, CDR2 FQGNSA. The CDR3 totals 15 residues. CDR3 protein: CASSSPDPGRVRAFF. CDR3 nucleotide sequence: TGTGCCAGCAGCTCTCCGGACCCAGGGAGGGTAAGAGCTTTCTTT.

This chain links TRBV20-1 with TRBJ2-1, with D hard to call. Trimming cost V 3 bases and J 9 bases, with 15 bases left between them. The CDR3 extends over 13 amino acids. Germline assignment: CDR1 DFQATT and CDR2 SNEGSKA (reference sequence). The DNA of the CDR3 is TGCAGTGCTAGCTCCAGTTTCGACGGTGAGCAGTTCTTC. As protein: CSASSSFDGEQFF.

This clonotype was seen more than once but under ten times. This chain connects TRBV11-2 to TRBJ2-3; D possibly corresponds to TRBD2 (6 bases). The CDR3 is 15 amino acids. The ends were cut back, 2 bases at V and 4 bases at J, with 13 bases in the middle. CDR1 is SGHAT, CDR2 FQNNGV, per germline. CDR3 in DNA: TGTGCCAGCAGCTTAAGTCGGGGGACCGCAGATACGCAGTATTTT. It codes for CASSLSRGTADTQYF.

The gene calls are TRBV20-1 and TRBJ2-5; D may be TRBD2 (6 bases). Looked up from germline, CDR1 is DFQATT and CDR2 is SNEGSKA (reference sequence). The germline V and J ends were trimmed by 0 bases and 7 bases, with 21 bases remaining between them. The CDR3 contains 16 residues. The DNA of the CDR3 is TGCAGTGCTAGAGAGGAGACTAGGCTGGCCTTGTCGACCCAGTACTTC. Its protein is CSAREETRLALSTQYF.

The genes are TRBV7-3 and TRBJ2-1, with 7 bases lining up with TRBD1. The better agreement between TRBJ2-7 and the DNA end casts doubt on the J call. The CDR3 length is 16 residues. Germline CDR1 reads SGHTA; CDR2 reads FQGTGA. CDR3: CASSSGELGQNNEQYF. CDR3 bases: TGTGCCAGCAGCTCCGGGGAGTTGGGACAGAACAATGAGCAGTACTTC.

This chain uses TRBV7-2 with TRBJ2-3; possible D gene TRBD2, 6 bases. The CDR3 runs 13 residues. The germline CDR1 and CDR2 sequences are SGHTA and FQGNSA. Trimming pared 5 bases from V and 8 bases from J, leaving 14 bases between. As DNA, the CDR3 is TGTGCCAGCAGCGTAGGAGGGTGGGGTACGCAGTATTTT. Residues: CASSVGGWGTQYF.

This clonotype was picked up many times. This chain connects TRBV7-2 to TRBJ2-3; the match to TRBD2 covers 15 bases. V gave up 5 bases and J gave up 4 bases; unmatched junction bases: 4. Germline V CDR1 and CDR2: SGHTA, FQGNSA. This CDR3 is built from 16 residues. The CDR3 region is CASSQGLAGGPDTQYF. In DNA, the CDR3 is TGTGCCAGCAGCCAGGGACTAGCGGGGGGCCCAGATACGCAGTATTTT. Full variable domain (outside the CDR3, taken from reference TRBV7-2 and TRBJ2-3): GAGVSQSPSNKVTEKGKDVELRCDPISGHTALYWYRQSLGQGLEFLIYFQGNSAPDKSGLPSDRFSAERTGGSVSTLTIQRTQQEDSAVYLCASSQGLAGGPDTQYFGPGTRLTVL.